These T cell receptor beta chains were read from a single sample in a study of blood T cells in healthy people across ages. TCRdb independently ran MiXCR on the 5' RACE reads; one entry per CDR3 protein. In the table there are over 1,500,000 distinct CDR3 sequences, roughly 52% of which are singletons. The sequencing input was blood. The receptor set was obtained from a woman aged 35 to 49 in good health. The CDR3 runs from the conserved cysteine through the conserved F or W. D genes are given only for firm matches. Size tells how often a clone was seen (once, few, many) or the class of an expanded clone, and some rows leave it out.

clone size	V gene	CDR3 length	D gene	J gene	CDR3 protein	CDR3 DNA
.	TRBV29-1	12	TRBD1	TRBJ2-3	CSVEPGTVDQYF	TGCAGCGTTGAACCGGGGACAGTTGATCAGTATTTT
.	TRBV14	13	TRBD1	TRBJ2-5	CASRHGDRETQYF	TGTGCCAGCCGCCACGGGGACAGAGAGACCCAGTACTTC
.	TRBV4-2	11	.	TRBJ2-1	CASSQTASQFF	TGTGCCAGCAGCCAAACCGCCAGCCAGTTCTTC
.	TRBV7-2	18	TRBD1	TRBJ1-2	CASSLGHGTGVFLSGYTF	TGTGCCAGCAGCTTAGGGCACGGGACAGGGGTGTTTCTTAGTGGCTACACCTTC
.	TRBV7-9	15	.	TRBJ2-1	CASSRRGGVDGEQFF	TGTGCCAGCAGCCGTAGGGGCGGGGTAGATGGTGAGCAGTTCTTC
.	TRBV29-1	13	TRBD2	TRBJ2-7	CSVKTSGRAEQYF	TGCAGCGTTAAGACTAGCGGGAGGGCTGAGCAGTACTTC
few	TRBV6-5	16	.	TRBJ2-7	CASSYSFLQGTYEQYF	TGTGCCAGCAGTTACTCGTTCCTACAGGGAACCTACGAGCAGTACTTC
.	TRBV7-2	16	TRBD2	TRBJ2-3	CASSLEGRGLQGSQYF	TGTGCCAGCAGCTTAGAAGGGCGGGGGTTACAAGGATCGCAGTATTTT
.	TRBV20-1	15	.	TRBJ2-5	CSARDSRTPQETQYF	TGCAGTGCTAGAGATTCGAGGACACCACAAGAGACCCAGTACTTC
few	TRBV6-2/TRBV6-3	12	.	TRBJ1-2	CASSQLLYGYTF	TGTGCCAGCAGTCAACTACTCTATGGCTACACCTTC
.	TRBV4-3	15	.	TRBJ2-5	CASSQGLTAQETQYF	TGCGCCAGCAGCCAAGGGTTGACAGCCCAAGAGACCCAGTACTTC
.	TRBV4-3	17	.	TRBJ1-4	CASSQEARGQGGEKLFF	TGCGCCAGCAGCCAAGAAGCTCGGGGGCAGGGTGGTGAAAAACTGTTTTTT
.	TRBV7-3	14	.	TRBJ1-6	CASSLSETGTPLHF	TGTGCCAGCAGCTTATCTGAGACCGGGACACCCCTCCACTTT
.	TRBV28	17	.	TRBJ2-1	CASNSGPSVSLNNEQFF	TGTGCCAGCAACTCAGGACCATCGGTATCCCTGAACAATGAGCAGTTCTTC
.	TRBV18	14	TRBD1	TRBJ1-5	CASSPQTGCQPQHF	TGTGCCAGCTCACCACAGACAGGGTGTCAGCCCCAGCATTTT
.	TRBV21-1	24	.	TRBJ1-2	CASSKASVVIRDRGDDWMNYGYTF	TGTGCCAGTAGCAAAGCATCAGTGGTTATCCGGGACAGGGGTGATGATTGGATGAACTATGGCTACACCTTC
.	TRBV12-3/TRBV12-4	15	TRBD2	TRBJ2-3	CASSSSGGDPPTQYF	TGTGCCAGCAGTTCTAGCGGGGGGGATCCTCCTACGCAGTATTTT
.	TRBV12-3/TRBV12-4	17	.	TRBJ1-5	CASSHAGTGHSNQPQHF	TGTGCCAGCAGTCACGCTGGTACAGGGCATAGCAATCAGCCCCAGCATTTT
.	TRBV20-1	11	TRBD2	TRBJ2-5	CSAGGTEPQYF	TGCAGTGCCGGGGGGACGGAGCCCCAGTACTTC
.	TRBV5-1	15	.	TRBJ2-5	CASSLGPHSQETQYF	TGCGCCAGCAGCCTCGGGCCCCACAGCCAAGAGACCCAGTACTTC
many	TRBV29-1	12	.	TRBJ2-5	CSVVVGAETQYF	TGCAGCGTTGTTGTGGGGGCGGAGACCCAGTACTTC
.	TRBV2	15	.	TRBJ1-5	CASSWGTVSNQPQHF	TGTGCCAGCAGTTGGGGGACGGTTAGCAATCAGCCCCAGCATTTT
few	TRBV9	15	TRBD2	TRBJ2-3	CASSQTSRGTDTQYF	TGTGCCAGCAGCCAGACTAGCCGAGGCACAGATACGCAGTATTTT
.	TRBV4-1	15	TRBD1	TRBJ2-7	CASSDRTGTSYEQYF	TGCGCCAGCAGCGACCGGACAGGGACCTCCTACGAGCAGTACTTC
few	TRBV5-1	17	TRBD2	TRBJ2-3	CASRGTSGADRTDTQYF	TGCGCCAGCAGGGGGACTAGCGGGGCCGACCGCACAGATACGCAGTATTTT
.	TRBV12-3/TRBV12-4	14	TRBD1	TRBJ1-2	CASRSPGQPYGYTF	TGTGCCAGCAGGAGTCCGGGACAGCCCTATGGCTACACCTTC